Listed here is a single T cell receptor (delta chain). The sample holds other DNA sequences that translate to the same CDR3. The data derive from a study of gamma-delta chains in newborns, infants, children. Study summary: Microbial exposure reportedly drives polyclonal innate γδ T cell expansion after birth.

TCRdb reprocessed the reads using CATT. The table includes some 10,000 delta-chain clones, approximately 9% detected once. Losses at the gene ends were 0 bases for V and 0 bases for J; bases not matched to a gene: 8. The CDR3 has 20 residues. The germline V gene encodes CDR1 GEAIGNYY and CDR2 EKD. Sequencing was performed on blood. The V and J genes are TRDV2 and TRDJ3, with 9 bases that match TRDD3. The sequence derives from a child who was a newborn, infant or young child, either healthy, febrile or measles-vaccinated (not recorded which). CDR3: CACDTVLGDSSSWDTRQMFF. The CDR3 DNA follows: TGTGCCTGTGACACCGTACTGGGGGACTCAAGCTCCTGGGACACCCGACAGATGTTTTTC.